This TCR beta chain was sequenced during a study of shared clonotypes between healthy human individuals. The CDR3 spans 14 residues. CDR1 LNHDA and CDR2 SQIVND come from the germline V gene (reference sequence). The V and J ends lost 3 bases and 6 bases, in that order; junction bases with no gene match: 8. Produced via immunoSEQ multiplex PCR; TCRdb's table is partial and in-frame only. The sample consists of about 2,500,000 clones, roughly 92% of them appearing once. This clone was seen only once. The chain uses TRBV19 and TRBJ2-7, with 7 bases aligning to TRBD2. The TCR sequence derives from a man between 18 and 35 years old in good health. Sequencing input: naive CD4+ T cells sorted from blood. Subset specified: CD45RA+ positively selected. This CDR3 reads CASSMAGLSFEQYF. CDR3 nucleotides: TGTGCCAGTAGTATGGCGGGACTAAGTTTCGAGCAGTACTTC.